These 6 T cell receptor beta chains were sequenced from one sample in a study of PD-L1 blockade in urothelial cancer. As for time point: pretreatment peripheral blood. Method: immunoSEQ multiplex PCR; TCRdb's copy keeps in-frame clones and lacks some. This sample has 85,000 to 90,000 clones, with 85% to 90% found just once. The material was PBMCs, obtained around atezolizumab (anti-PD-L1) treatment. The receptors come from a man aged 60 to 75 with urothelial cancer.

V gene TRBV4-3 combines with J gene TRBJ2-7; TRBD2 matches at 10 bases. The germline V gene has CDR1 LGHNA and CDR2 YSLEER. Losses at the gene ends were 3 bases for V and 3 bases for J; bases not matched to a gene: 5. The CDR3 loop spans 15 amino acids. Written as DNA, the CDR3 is TGCGCCAGCAGCCACCTGGCTAGCGGGAGCTACGAGCAGTACTTC. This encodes CASSHLASGSYEQYF.

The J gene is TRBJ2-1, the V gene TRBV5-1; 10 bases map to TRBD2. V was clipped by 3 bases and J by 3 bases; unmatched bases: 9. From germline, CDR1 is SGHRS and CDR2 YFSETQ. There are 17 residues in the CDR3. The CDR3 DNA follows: TGCGCCAGCAGCTACCAAGGTCTAGCGGGGGTCTACAATGAGCAGTTCTTC. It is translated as CASSYQGLAGVYNEQFF.

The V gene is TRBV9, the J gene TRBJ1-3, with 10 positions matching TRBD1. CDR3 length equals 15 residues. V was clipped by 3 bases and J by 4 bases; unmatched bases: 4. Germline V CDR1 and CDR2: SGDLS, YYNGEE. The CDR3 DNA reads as TGTGCCAGCAGCGGACAGGGGGCGCGGGGAAACACCATATATTTT. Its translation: CASSGQGARGNTIYF.

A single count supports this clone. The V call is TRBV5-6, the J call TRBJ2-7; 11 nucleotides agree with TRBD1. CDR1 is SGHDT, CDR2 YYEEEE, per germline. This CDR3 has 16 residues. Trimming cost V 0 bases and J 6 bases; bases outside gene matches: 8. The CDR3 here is CASSLARTGGVGEQYF. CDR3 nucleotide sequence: TGTGCCAGCAGCTTGGCCAGGACAGGGGGCGTCGGCGAGCAGTACTTC. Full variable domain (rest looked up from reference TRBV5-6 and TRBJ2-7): DAGVTQSPTHLIKTRGQQVTLRCSPKSGHDTVSWYQQALGQGPQFIFQYYEEEERQRGNFPDRFSGHQFPNYSSELNVNALLLGDSALYLCASSLARTGGVGEQYFGPGTRLTVT.

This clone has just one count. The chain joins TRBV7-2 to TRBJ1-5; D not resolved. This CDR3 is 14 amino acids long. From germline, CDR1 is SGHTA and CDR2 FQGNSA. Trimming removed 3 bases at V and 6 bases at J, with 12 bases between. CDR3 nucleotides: TGTGCCAGCAGCTTGAGCGGGAGGGCTCAGCCCCAGCATTTT. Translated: CASSLSGRAQPQHF.

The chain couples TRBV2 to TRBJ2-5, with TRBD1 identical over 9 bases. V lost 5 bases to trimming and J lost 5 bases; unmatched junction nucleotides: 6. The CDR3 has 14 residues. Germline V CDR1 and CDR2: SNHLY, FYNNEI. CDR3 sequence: CASSRDRAKETQYF. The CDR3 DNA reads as TGTGCCAGCAGTCGGGACAGGGCGAAGGAGACCCAGTACTTC.